The next 8 T cell receptor beta chains were all read from a single sample in a study of PD-1 blockade in classical Hodgkin lymphoma. Produced via immunoSEQ multiplex PCR; TCRdb's table is partial and in-frame only. The sample holds some 90,000 clones, around 90% seen once. Each and every patient relapsed after autologous stem cell transplantation, and patients got differing brentuximab vedotin exposure. The specimen was peripheral blood mononuclear cells (PBMCs), collected before the second cycle of nivolumab. These receptors came from a human donor with classical Hodgkin lymphoma.

V usage is TRBV5-1 and J usage is TRBJ2-3; no clear D. V lost 0 bases, J lost 6 bases, and 11 bases lay in between. Germline lookup yields CDR1 SGHRS and CDR2 YFSETQ. CDR3 length: 14 amino acids. The CDR3 bases are TGCGCCAGCAGCTTGGGGGCTGCCCTCGATACGCAGTATTTT. Translation gives CASSLGAALDTQYF.

The chain couples TRBV6-5 to TRBJ2-3; 12 bases map to TRBD2. Germline loops: CDR1 MNHEY, CDR2 SVGAGI. Trimming took 4 bases from V and 4 from J; bases not matched to a gene: 6. CDR3 length: 16 residues. Here the CDR3 reads CASSWGLAGGPDTQYF. In nucleotides, the CDR3 is TGTGCCAGCAGTTGGGGCCTAGCGGGAGGGCCAGATACGCAGTATTTT.

This chain joins TRBV28 and TRBJ1-1; 7 bases line up with TRBD1. CDR3 size: 15 residues. The germline CDR1 and CDR2 sequences are MDHEN and SYDVKM. The junction had 7 bases not matched to a gene; V was cut back by 5 bases and J by 1 base. The CDR3 here is CASSPRTGQNTEAFF. CDR3 DNA sequence: TGTGCCAGCAGTCCCCGGACAGGCCAGAACACTGAAGCTTTCTTT.

The chain joins TRBV9 to TRBJ2-2; no firm D call. V gave up 0 bases and J gave up 0 bases, with 6 bases separating them. This CDR3 region has 15 residues. Germline V gene lookup returns CDR1 SGDLS and CDR2 YYNGEE. The CDR3 DNA reads as TGTGCCAGCAGCGTAGCGTCAGCGAACACCGGGGAGCTGTTTTTT. This gives the protein CASSVASANTGELFF.

The chain links TRBV13 to TRBJ2-5; either TRBD1 or TRBD2 may supply D (5 bases each). The J call could be wrong; TRBJ2-7 is a better fit for the DNA end. Germline CDR1 is PRHDT and CDR2 is FYEKMQ (reference sequence). CDR3 length: 14 amino acids. DNA for the CDR3: TGTGCCAGCAGCCTGGGACCTTTTGCGTACGAGCAGTACTTC. It is translated as CASSLGPFAYEQYF.

The rearrangement links TRBV19 to TRBJ1-1; D gene ambiguous. CDR1 is LNHDA and CDR2 is SQIVND in the germline V gene (reference sequence). The V gene lost 4 bases and the J gene lost 0 bases, with 12 bases spanning the gap. The length of the CDR3 is 15 residues. The CDR3 here is CASSKQSGMNTEAFF. CDR3 bases: TGTGCCAGTAGTAAACAGTCCGGGATGAACACTGAAGCTTTCTTT.

The V gene is TRBV6-5, the J gene TRBJ2-2, with TRBD1 matching 7 bases. The J segment lost 4 bases and the V segment lost 4 bases, leaving 9 bases of the junction unmatched. Per germline, CDR1 MNHEY and CDR2 SVGAGI. The CDR3 runs 16 residues. As DNA, the CDR3 is TGTGCCAGCAGTTTTAGGGACAGTTTTGTCACCGGGGAGCTGTTTTTT. Protein sequence: CASSFRDSFVTGELFF.

This clone occurred a few times. The CDR3 DNA follows: TGTGCCTGGAGACGACCCCTGGGGGACACTGAAGCTTTCTTT. This encodes CAWRRPLGDTEAFF. The J gene is TRBJ1-1, the V gene TRBV30, with TRBD1 as a possible D gene (5 bases). V lost 3 bases and J 3 bases, leaving 14 bases between the germline ends. There are 14 residues in the CDR3. Germline V gene data show CDR1 as GTSNPN and CDR2 as SVGIG (reference sequence).